This T cell receptor beta chain derives from a study of blood T cell repertoires in COVID-19. Using immunoSEQ multiplex PCR, the repertoire was profiled, and TCRdb retains in-frame clones only, with some absent. The table shows some 370,000 clones, with 90% occurring only once. The V gene end was trimmed by 1 base and the J gene end by 6 bases; junction bases not matched to a gene: 4. Germline loops: CDR1 MNHNS, CDR2 SASEGT. The CDR3 sequence is 14 residues long. This TCR was recovered from a man aged 18 to 29 with active or convalescent COVID-19. This chain joins TRBV6-1 and TRBJ1-1; 8 bases map to TRBD1. Sample: peripheral blood. The CDR3 spells CASSEDRGLAEAFF. The CDR3 nucleotides are TGTGCCAGCAGTGAAGACAGGGGGTTAGCTGAAGCTTTCTTT.